This is a list of T cell receptor beta chains from one sample in a study of PD-1 blockade in classical Hodgkin lymphoma. Using immunoSEQ multiplex PCR, the repertoire was profiled, and TCRdb retains in-frame clones only, with some absent. The repertoire consists of roughly 60,000 clones, with around 94% occurring once and the leading ten covering around 8%. The specimen comprised peripheral blood mononuclear cells (PBMCs), sampled before the fourth cycle of nivolumab. Source of these receptors: a human donor with classical Hodgkin lymphoma. CDR3s include the opening cysteine and the closing phenylalanine or tryptophan. D genes are given only for firm matches. Expanded clones get a size class; other rows say once, few or many, or leave the size out.

TRBV4-1	TRBJ2-7	.	.	CASSQEYSFYRYEQYF	TGCGCCAGCAGCCAAGAGTACAGTTTCTACCGGTACGAGCAGTACTTC
TRBV7-9	TRBJ2-1	TRBD2	.	CASSPRTSEYNEQFF	TGTGCCAGCAGCCCAAGGACTAGCGAGTACAATGAGCAGTTCTTC
TRBV18	TRBJ2-7	.	.	CASSPKAGASYEQYF	TGTGCCAGCTCACCAAAGGCAGGAGCCTCCTACGAGCAGTACTTC
TRBV9	TRBJ1-3	.	.	CASSPTGGLRNTIYF	TGTGCCAGCAGCCCCACGGGGGGCTTGAGGAACACCATATATTTT
TRBV7-3	TRBJ1-4	.	.	CASSSLEANNEKLFF	TGTGCCAGCAGCTCGCTTGAGGCTAACAATGAAAAACTGTTTTTT
TRBV14	TRBJ2-2	TRBD2	.	CASSLGLGDTGELFF	TGTGCCAGCAGCCTAGGACTAGGGGACACCGGGGAGCTGTTTTTT
TRBV5-1	TRBJ2-5	TRBD2	.	CASSLVAGVQETQYF	TGCGCCAGCAGCTTAGTAGCGGGGGTCCAAGAGACCCAGTACTTC
TRBV29-1	TRBJ2-1	.	.	CSVWGLLVGNEQFF	TGCAGCGTTTGGGGGCTTCTAGTTGGTAATGAGCAGTTCTTC
TRBV2	TRBJ2-7	TRBD1	once	CASSWTGEQYF	TGTGCCAGCAGTTGGACAGGCGAGCAGTACTTC
TRBV28	TRBJ2-3	TRBD2	.	CASSPLAGSTDTQYF	TGTGCCAGCAGCCCACTAGCGGGAAGCACAGATACGCAGTATTTT
TRBV10-3	TRBJ1-1	TRBD1	.	CAISTGRVPEAFF	TGTGCCATCTCGACAGGGCGGGTCCCTGAAGCTTTCTTT
TRBV7-9	TRBJ2-7	TRBD1	.	CASSSPDRLRYEQYF	TGTGCCAGCAGTTCACCGGACAGGCTCCGCTACGAGCAGTACTTC
TRBV5-5	TRBJ2-6	.	.	CASSLVHSFPGANVLTF	TGTGCCAGCAGCTTGGTGCACAGTTTCCCTGGGGCCAACGTCCTGACTTTC
TRBV4-1	TRBJ2-5	.	.	CASSQVPGMETQYF	TGCGCCAGCAGCCAAGTTCCGGGGATGGAGACCCAGTACTTC
TRBV7-9	TRBJ2-7	.	.	CASSPSSGIYEQYF	TGTGCCAGCAGCCCTTCCAGCGGAATCTACGAGCAGTACTTC
TRBV18	TRBJ2-1	TRBD2	.	CASSPPGTSIVYNEQFF	TGTGCCAGCTCACCACCGGGGACTAGCATCGTTTACAATGAGCAGTTCTTC